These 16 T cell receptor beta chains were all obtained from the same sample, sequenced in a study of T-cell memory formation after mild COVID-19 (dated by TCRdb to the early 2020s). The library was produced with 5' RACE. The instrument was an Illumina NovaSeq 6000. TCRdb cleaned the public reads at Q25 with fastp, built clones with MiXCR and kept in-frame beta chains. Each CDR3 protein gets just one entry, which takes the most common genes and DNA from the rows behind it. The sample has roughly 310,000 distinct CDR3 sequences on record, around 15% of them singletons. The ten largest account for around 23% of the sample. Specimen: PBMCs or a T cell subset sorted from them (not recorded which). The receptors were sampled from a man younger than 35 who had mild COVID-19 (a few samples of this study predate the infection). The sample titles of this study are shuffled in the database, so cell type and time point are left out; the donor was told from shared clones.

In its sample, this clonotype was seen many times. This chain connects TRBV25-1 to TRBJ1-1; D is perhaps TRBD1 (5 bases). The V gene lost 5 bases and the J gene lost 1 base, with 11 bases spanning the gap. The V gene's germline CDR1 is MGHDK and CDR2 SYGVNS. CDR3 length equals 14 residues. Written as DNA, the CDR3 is TGTGCCAGCAGTTTGGGGGTGGGGAACACTGAAGCTTTCTTT. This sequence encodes CASSLGVGNTEAFF.

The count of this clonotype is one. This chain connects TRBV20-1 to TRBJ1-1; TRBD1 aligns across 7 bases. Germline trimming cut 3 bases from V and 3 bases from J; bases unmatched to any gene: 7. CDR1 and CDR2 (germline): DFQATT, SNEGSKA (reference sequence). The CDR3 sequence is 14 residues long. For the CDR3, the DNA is TGCAGTGCTAGTCCCTTCGACAGGGACACTGAAGCTTTCTTT. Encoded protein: CSASPFDRDTEAFF.

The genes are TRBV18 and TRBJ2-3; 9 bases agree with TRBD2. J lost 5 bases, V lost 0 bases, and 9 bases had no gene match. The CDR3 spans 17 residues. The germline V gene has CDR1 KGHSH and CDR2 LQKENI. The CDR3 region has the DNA TGTGCCAGCTCACCACCAGCGGGGGGCCGATCACGAGATACGCAGTATTTT. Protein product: CASSPPAGGRSRDTQYF.

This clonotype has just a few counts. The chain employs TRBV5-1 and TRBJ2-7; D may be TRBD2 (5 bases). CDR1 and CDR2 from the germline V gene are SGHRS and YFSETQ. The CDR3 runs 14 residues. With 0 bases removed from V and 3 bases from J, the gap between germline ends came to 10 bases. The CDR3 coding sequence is TGCGCCAGCAGCTTGGTGGGAGACTACTACGAGCAGTACTTC. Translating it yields CASSLVGDYYEQYF.

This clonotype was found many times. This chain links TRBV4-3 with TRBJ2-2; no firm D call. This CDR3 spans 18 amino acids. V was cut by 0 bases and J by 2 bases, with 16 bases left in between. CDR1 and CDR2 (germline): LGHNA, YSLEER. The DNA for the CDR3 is TGCGCCAGCAGCCAAGAAAAGTTAGTAGCCCTAAACACCGGGGAGCTGTTTTTT. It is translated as CASSQEKLVALNTGELFF.

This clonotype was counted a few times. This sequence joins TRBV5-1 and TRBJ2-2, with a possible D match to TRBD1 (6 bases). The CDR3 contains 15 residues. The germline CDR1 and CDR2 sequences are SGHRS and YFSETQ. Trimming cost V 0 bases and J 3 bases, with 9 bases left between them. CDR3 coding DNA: TGCGCCAGCAGCTTGGTGGGGGCTTACACCGGGGAGCTGTTTTTT. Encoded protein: CASSLVGAYTGELFF.

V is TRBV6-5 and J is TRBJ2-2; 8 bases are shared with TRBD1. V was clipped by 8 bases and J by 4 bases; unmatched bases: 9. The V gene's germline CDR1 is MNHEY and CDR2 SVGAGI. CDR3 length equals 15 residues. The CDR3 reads CASAAQGAGTGELFF. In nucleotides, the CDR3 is TGTGCCAGCGCGGCCCAGGGGGCGGGCACCGGGGAGCTGTTTTTT.

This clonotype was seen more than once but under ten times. DNA for the CDR3: TGTGCCAGCAGCTTAAGGCAGTACGAGCAGTACTTC. Its protein product is CASSLRQYEQYF. This rearrangement joins TRBV7-2 to TRBJ2-7, with D unresolved. The CDR3 has 12 amino acids. V was clipped by 2 bases and J by 4 bases, with 6 bases between them. The V gene's germline CDR1 is SGHTA and CDR2 FQGNSA.

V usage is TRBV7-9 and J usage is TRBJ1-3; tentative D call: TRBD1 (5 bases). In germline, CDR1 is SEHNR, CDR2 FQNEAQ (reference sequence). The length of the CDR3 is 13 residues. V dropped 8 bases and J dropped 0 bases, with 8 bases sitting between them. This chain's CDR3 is CASGQGSGNTIYF. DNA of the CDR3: TGTGCCAGCGGGCAGGGCTCTGGAAACACCATATATTTT.

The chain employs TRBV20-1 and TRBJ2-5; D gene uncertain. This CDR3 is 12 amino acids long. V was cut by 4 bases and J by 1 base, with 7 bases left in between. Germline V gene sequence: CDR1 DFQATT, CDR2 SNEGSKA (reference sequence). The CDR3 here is CSANRAQETQYF. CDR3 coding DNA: TGCAGTGCTAACCGGGCCCAAGAGACCCAGTACTTC.

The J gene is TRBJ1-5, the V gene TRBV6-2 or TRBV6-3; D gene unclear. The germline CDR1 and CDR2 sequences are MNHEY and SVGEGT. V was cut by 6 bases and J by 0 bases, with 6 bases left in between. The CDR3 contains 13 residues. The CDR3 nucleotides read TGTGCCAGCAGCTCGAATAGCAATCAGCCCCAGCATTTT. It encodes CASSSNSNQPQHF.

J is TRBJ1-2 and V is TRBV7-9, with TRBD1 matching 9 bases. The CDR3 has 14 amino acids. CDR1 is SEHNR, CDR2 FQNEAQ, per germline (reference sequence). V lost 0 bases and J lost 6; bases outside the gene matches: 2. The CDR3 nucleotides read TGTGCCAGCAGCTTAGCGGGACAGGGCCATGGCTACACCTTC. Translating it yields CASSLAGQGHGYTF.

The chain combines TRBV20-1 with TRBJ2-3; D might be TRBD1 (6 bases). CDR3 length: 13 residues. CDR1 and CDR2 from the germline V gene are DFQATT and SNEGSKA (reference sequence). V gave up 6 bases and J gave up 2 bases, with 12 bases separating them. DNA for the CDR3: TGCAGTGCCCTGGACAGAAACACAGATACGCAGTATTTT. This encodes CSALDRNTDTQYF.

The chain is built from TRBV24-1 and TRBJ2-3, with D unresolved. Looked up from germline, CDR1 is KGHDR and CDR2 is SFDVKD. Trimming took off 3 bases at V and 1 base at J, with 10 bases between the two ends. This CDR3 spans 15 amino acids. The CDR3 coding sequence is TGTGCCACCAGTGATCCTCACCACGGCACAGATACGCAGTATTTT. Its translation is CATSDPHHGTDTQYF.

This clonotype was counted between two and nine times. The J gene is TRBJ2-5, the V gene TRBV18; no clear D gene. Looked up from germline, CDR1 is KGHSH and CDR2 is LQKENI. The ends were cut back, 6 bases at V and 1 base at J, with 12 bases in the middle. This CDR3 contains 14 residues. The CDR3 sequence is CASSPDGPQETQYF. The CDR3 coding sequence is TGTGCCAGCTCCCCAGACGGTCCCCAAGAGACCCAGTACTTC.

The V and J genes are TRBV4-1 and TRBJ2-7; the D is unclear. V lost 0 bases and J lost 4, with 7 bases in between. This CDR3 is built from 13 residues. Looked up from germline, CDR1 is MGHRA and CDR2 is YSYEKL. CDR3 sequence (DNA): TGCGCCAGCAGCCAAGAATTGAGATACGAGCAGTACGTC. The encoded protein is CASSQELRYEQYV.